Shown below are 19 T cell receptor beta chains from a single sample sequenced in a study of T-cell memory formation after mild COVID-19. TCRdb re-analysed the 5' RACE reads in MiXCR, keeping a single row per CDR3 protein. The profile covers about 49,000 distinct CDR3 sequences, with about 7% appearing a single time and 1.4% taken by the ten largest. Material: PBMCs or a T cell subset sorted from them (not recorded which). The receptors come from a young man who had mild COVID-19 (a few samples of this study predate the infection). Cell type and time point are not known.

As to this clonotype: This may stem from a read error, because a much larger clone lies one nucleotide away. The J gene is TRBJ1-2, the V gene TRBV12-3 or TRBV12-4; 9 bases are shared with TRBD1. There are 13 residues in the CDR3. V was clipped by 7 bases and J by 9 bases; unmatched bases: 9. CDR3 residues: CASTVGQGYSYTF. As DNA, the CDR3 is TGTGCCAGCACCGTGGGACAGGGTTATAGCTACACCTTC.

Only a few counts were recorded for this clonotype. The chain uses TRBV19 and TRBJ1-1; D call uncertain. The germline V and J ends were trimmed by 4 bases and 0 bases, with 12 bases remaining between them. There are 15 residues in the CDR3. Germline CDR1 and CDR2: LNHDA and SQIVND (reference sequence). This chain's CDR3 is CASSTGRTVNTEAFF. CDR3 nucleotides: TGTGCCAGTAGTACCGGACGGACGGTGAACACTGAAGCTTTCTTT.

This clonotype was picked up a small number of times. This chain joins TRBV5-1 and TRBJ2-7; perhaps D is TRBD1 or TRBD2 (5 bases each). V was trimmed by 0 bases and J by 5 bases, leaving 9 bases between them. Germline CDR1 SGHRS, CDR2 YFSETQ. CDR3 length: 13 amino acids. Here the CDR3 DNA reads TGCGCCAGCAGCTTGGGAGGGGCTAACGAGCAGTACTTC. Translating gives CASSLGGANEQYF.

The CDR3 region has the DNA TGTGCCACCGGAGGGGCGGATCAAGAGACCCAGTACTTC. Its protein product is CATGGADQETQYF. The chain is built from TRBV24-1 and TRBJ2-5; a possible D gene is TRBD2 (6 bases). V lost 9 bases and J 2 bases, leaving 12 bases between the germline ends. The CDR3 extends over 13 amino acids. Germline loops: CDR1 KGHDR, CDR2 SFDVKD.

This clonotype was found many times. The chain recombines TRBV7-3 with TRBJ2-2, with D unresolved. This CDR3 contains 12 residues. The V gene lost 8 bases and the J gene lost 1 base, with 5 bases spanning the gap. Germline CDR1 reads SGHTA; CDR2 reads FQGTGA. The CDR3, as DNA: TGTGCCAGCGGGCAGAACACCGGGGAGCTGTTTTTT. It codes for CASGQNTGELFF.

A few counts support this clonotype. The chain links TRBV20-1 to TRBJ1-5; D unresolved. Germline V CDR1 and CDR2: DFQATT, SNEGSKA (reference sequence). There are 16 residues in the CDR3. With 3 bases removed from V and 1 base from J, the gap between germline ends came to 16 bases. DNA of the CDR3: TGCAGTGCTAGGGCCCCCTCGCGGGAAAGCAATCAGCCCCAGCATTTT. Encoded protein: CSARAPSRESNQPQHF.

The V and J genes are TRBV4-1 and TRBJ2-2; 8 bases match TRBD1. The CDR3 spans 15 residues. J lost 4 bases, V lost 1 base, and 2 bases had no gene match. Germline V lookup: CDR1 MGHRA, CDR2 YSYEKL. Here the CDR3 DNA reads TGCGCCAGCAGCCAAGTGGACAGGGTCACCGGGGAGCTGTTTTTT. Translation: CASSQVDRVTGELFF.

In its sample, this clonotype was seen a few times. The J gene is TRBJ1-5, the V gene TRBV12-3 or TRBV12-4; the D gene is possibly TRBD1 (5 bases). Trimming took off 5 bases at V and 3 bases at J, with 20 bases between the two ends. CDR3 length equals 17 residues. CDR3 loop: CASSPLTGDIFNQPQHF. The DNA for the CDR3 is TGTGCCAGCAGTCCGCTTACGGGGGATATTTTCAATCAGCCCCAGCATTTT.

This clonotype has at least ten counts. The DNA for the CDR3 is TGCGCCAGCAGGAGACAGGGAGGCACAGATACGCAGTATTTT. This gives the protein CASRRQGGTDTQYF. The rearrangement joins TRBV5-1 to TRBJ2-3; 7 positions agree with TRBD1. The V and J ends lost 5 bases and 1 base, in that order; junction bases with no gene match: 4. The CDR3 loop spans 14 amino acids. Germline-derived CDR1 and CDR2 are SGHRS and YFSETQ.

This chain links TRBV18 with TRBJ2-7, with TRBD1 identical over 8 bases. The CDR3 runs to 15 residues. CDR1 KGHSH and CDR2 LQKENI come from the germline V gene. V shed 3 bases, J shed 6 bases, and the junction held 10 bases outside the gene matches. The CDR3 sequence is CASSPSGQVAAEQYV. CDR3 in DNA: TGTGCCAGCTCACCCTCGGGACAGGTTGCCGCCGAGCAGTACGTC.

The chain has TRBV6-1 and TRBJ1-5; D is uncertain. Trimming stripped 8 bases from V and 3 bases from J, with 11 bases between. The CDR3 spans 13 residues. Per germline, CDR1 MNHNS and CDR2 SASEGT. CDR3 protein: CASGVRANQPQHF. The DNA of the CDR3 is TGTGCCAGCGGGGTTAGGGCCAATCAGCCCCAGCATTTT.

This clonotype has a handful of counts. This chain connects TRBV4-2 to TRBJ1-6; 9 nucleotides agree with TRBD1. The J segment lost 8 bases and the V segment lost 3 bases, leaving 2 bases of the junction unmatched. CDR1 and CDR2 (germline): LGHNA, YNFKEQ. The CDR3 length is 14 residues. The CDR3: CASSQDRGDSPLHF. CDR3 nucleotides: TGTGCCAGCAGCCAGGACAGGGGAGATTCACCCCTCCACTTT.

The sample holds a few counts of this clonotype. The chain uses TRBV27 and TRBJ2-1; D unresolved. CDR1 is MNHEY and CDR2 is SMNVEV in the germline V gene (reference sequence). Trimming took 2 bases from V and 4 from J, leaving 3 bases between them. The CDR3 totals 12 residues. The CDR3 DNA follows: TGTGCCAGCAGTTTAAATTACAATGAGCAGTTCTTC. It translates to CASSLNYNEQFF.

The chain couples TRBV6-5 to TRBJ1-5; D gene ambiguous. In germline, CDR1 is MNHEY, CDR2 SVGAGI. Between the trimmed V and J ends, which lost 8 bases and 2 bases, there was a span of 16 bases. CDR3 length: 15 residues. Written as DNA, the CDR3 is TGTGCCAGCTCCAATGAGGGTAAAGGCAATCAGCCCCAGCATTTT. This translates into CASSNEGKGNQPQHF.

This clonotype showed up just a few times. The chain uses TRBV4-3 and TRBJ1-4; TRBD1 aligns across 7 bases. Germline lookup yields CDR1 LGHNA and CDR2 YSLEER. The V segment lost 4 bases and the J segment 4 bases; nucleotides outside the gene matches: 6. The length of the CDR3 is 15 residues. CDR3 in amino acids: CASSPGDRDNEKLFF. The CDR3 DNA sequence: TGCGCCAGCAGCCCAGGGGACAGAGATAATGAAAAACTGTTTTTT.

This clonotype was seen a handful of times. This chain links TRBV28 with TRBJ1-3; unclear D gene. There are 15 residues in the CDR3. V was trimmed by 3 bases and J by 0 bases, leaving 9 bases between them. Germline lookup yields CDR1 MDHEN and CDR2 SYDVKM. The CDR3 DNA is TGTGCCAGCAGTTTTTCACGACCCTCTGGAAACACCATATATTTT. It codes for CASSFSRPSGNTIYF.

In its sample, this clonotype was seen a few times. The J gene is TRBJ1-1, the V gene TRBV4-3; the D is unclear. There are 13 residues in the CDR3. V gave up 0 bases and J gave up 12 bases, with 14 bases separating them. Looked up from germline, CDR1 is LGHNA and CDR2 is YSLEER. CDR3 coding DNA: TGCGCCAGCAGCCAAGATGTGTCCTTGCCGCCTTTCTTT. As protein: CASSQDVSLPPFF.

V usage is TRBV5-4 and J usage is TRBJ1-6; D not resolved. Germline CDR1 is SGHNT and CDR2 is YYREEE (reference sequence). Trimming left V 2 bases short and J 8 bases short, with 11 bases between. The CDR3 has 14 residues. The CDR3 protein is CASSLDERDSPLHF. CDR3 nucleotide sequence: TGTGCCAGCAGCTTAGATGAGAGGGATTCACCCCTCCACTTT.

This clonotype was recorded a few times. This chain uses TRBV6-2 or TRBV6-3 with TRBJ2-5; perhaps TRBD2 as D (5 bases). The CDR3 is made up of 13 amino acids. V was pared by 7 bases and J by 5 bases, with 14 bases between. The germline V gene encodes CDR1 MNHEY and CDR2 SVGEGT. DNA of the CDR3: TGTGCCAGCAACACGGGGAATGGGGAGACCCAGTACTTC. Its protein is CASNTGNGETQYF.